This entry describes one TCR beta chain. The source of the sample is a study of blood T cell repertoires in COVID-19. Overall study: Samples came from the United States, Italy and Spain, spanning acute and convalescent COVID-19. The analysed material was cDNA or gDNA that came from T cells, B-cell-depleted T cells, or PBMCs.

Study processing details: Reference gene primer amplification in the assay estimated nucleated cell counts. Using immunoSEQ multiplex PCR, the repertoire was profiled, and TCRdb retains in-frame clones only, with some absent. V, J and clone size reflect that table, while D and trimming were determined from the DNA. The repertoire has about 55,000 clones, 85% of them found once; the top ten carry roughly 10%. Sample: peripheral blood. This receptor was obtained from a human donor in a cohort sampled during active COVID-19.

The CDR3 loop is CATSDTGTGGREQFF. CDR3 bases: TGTGCCACCAGTGATACCGGGACAGGGGGGCGAGAGCAGTTCTTC. The chain employs TRBV24-1 and TRBJ2-1; TRBD1 matches 11 bases. The trim removed 3 bases at V and 10 bases at J, leaving 7 bases unmatched. CDR1 and CDR2 from the germline V gene are KGHDR and SFDVKD. The CDR3 has 15 amino acids.